The 32 T cell receptor beta chains listed next were all sequenced from one sample in a study of neurological immune-mediated disorders. TCRdb re-derived calls from the 5' RACE reads in MiXCR, one entry per CDR3 protein. The sample lists tens of thousands of distinct CDR3 sequences; around 3.6% were seen once. The sequencing input was PBMCs. These receptor sequences come from a man aged 25 to 40 with multiple sclerosis.

This clonotype was recorded many times. The chain couples TRBV12-3 or TRBV12-4 to TRBJ2-3, with 8 nucleotides matching TRBD2. This CDR3 is 14 amino acids long. V lost 6 bases to trimming and J lost 0 bases; unmatched junction nucleotides: 2. This CDR3 is CASRGTRSTDTQYF. The CDR3 nucleotides are TGTGCCAGCAGGGGGACTAGGAGCACAGATACGCAGTATTTT.

This clonotype occurred many times. The DNA of the CDR3 is TGTGCCAGCAGCTTCGCAGCAGATACGCAGTATTTT. Translated, it gives CASSFAADTQYF. This chain connects TRBV7-6 to TRBJ2-3; D gene ambiguous. Germline V gene sequence: CDR1 SGHVS, CDR2 FNYEAQ. The CDR3 loop spans 12 amino acids. V lost 3 bases, J lost 4 bases, and 5 bases lay in between.

This clonotype has at least ten counts. The chain employs TRBV7-2 and TRBJ2-3, with 14 bases aligning to TRBD2. The V and J ends lost 3 bases and 9 bases, in that order; junction bases with no gene match: 5. Germline V gene lookup returns CDR1 SGHTA and CDR2 FQGNSA. This CDR3 contains 15 residues. The CDR3 here is CASSFGLAGGGTQYF. CDR3 nucleotides: TGTGCCAGCAGCTTCGGACTAGCGGGAGGAGGAACGCAGTATTTT. Complete variable domain (other parts from reference TRBV7-2 and TRBJ2-3): GAGVSQSPSNKVTEKGKDVELRCDPISGHTALYWYRQSLGQGLEFLIYFQGNSAPDKSGLPSDRFSAERTGGSVSTLTIQRTQQEDSAVYLCASSFGLAGGGTQYFGPGTRLTVL.

Ten or more counts support this clonotype. V and J are TRBV4-1 and TRBJ1-5, with D maybe TRBD1 (5 bases). Looked up from germline, CDR1 is MGHRA and CDR2 is YSYEKL. Trimming left V 0 bases short and J 2 bases short, with 11 bases between. CDR3 length: 16 residues. The CDR3 coding sequence is TGCGCCAGCAGCCAAGAATCCGGGGCTGGCAATCAGCCCCAGCATTTT. Protein: CASSQESGAGNQPQHF.

The chain carries TRBV11-3 and TRBJ1-4; 9 positions match TRBD1. This CDR3 is built from 14 residues. Looked up from germline, CDR1 is SGHNT and CDR2 is YENEEA. The ends lost 6 bases at V and 8 bases at J; junction bases unmatched: 7. CDR3 protein: CASSRTGESEKLFF. The CDR3 region has the DNA TGTGCCAGCAGTCGGACAGGGGAAAGCGAAAAACTGTTTTTT.

This clonotype was observed a handful of times. The J gene is TRBJ1-5, the V gene TRBV28; D is possibly TRBD1 or TRBD2 (6 bases each). The DNA matches TRBJ2-3 better at its end, which makes the J call doubtful. This CDR3 comprises 16 residues. Germline V lookup: CDR1 MDHEN, CDR2 SYDVKM. CDR3 loop: CASSSHLTGAGQPQYF. The CDR3 nucleotides read TGTGCCAGCAGTTCCCACCTGACGGGGGCAGGGCAGCCCCAGTATTTT.

This clonotype was picked up many times. The rearrangement uses TRBV2 and TRBJ2-2; no clear D. The CDR3 loop spans 16 amino acids. Germline-derived CDR1 and CDR2 are SNHLY and FYNNEI. Trimming left V 5 bases short and J 4 bases short, with 17 bases between. The CDR3 DNA follows: TGTGCCAGCAGTCGACTGCCTGAGGCGAGCACCGGGGAGCTGTTTTTT. It encodes CASSRLPEASTGELFF.

Many counts were recorded for this clonotype. V gene TRBV18 combines with J gene TRBJ2-3; D is uncertain. V was pared by 0 bases and J by 2 bases, with 9 bases between. The CDR3 covers 15 residues. In germline, CDR1 is KGHSH, CDR2 LQKENI. CDR3: CASSPPVRDTDTQYF. For the CDR3, the DNA is TGTGCCAGCTCACCACCGGTGAGAGACACAGATACGCAGTATTTT.

This clonotype showed up many times. The chain recombines TRBV12-3 or TRBV12-4 with TRBJ1-5; 11 bases agree with TRBD1. The CDR3 has 15 amino acids. V lost 5 bases and J lost 4; bases outside the gene matches: 4. In DNA form, the CDR3 reads TGTGCCAGCAGTGCTGGACAGGGGGCAAATCAGCCCCAGCATTTT. This translates into CASSAGQGANQPQHF.

This clonotype was detected only a few times. The V and J genes are TRBV6-2 or TRBV6-3 and TRBJ2-7; D possibly corresponds to TRBD2 (5 bases). V was trimmed by 2 bases and J by 3 bases, leaving 11 bases between them. The CDR3 length is 14 residues. Germline assignment: CDR1 MNHEY and CDR2 SVGEGT. CDR3 in DNA: TGTGCCAGCAGTTACACTGCTAGCAGCTACGAGCAGTACTTC. Amino acid sequence: CASSYTASSYEQYF.

This clonotype was counted many times. In nucleotides, the CDR3 is TGCGCCAGCAGCTTGGCGCTAGCGGGGGACCACAATGAGCAGTTCTTC. This sequence encodes CASSLALAGDHNEQFF. This chain joins TRBV5-1 and TRBJ2-1; the match to TRBD2 covers 10 bases. V lost 0 bases, J lost 5 bases, and 5 bases stayed unmatched. Germline values: CDR1 SGHRS, CDR2 YFSETQ. The CDR3 contains 16 residues.

This clonotype appeared many times. The chain carries TRBV3-1 and TRBJ2-1; D might be TRBD2 (6 bases). The V end lost 4 bases, the J end lost 9 bases, and 13 bases lay between the germline ends. CDR1 LGHDT and CDR2 YNNKEL come from the germline V gene (reference sequence). The CDR3 length is 13 residues. DNA of the CDR3: TGTGCCAGCAGCCCCGGGGTCGGGAGTGAGCAGTTCTTC. It is translated as CASSPGVGSEQFF.

The chain links TRBV4-2 to TRBJ2-7; tentative D call: TRBD1 (8 bases). The CDR3 totals 17 residues. The germline gives CDR1 LGHNA, CDR2 YNFKEQ. V was cut by 4 bases and J by 2 bases, with 21 bases left in between. The CDR3 DNA sequence: TGTGCCAGCAGCCTGAGCGGGACAGGCGATTTAACCTACGAGCAGTACTTC. Its protein product is CASSLSGTGDLTYEQYF.

This clonotype was observed many times. The chain combines TRBV11-1 with TRBJ2-7; 8 nucleotides agree with TRBD1. V lost 8 bases to trimming and J lost 4 bases; unmatched junction nucleotides: 10. This CDR3 has 14 residues. The germline V gene encodes CDR1 SGHAT and CDR2 FQDESV (reference sequence). The CDR3 here is CASAGAGGRYEQYF. As DNA, the CDR3 is TGTGCCAGCGCCGGGGCAGGGGGCCGGTACGAGCAGTACTTC.

This clonotype came up many times. The chain couples TRBV28 to TRBJ1-5, with TRBD1 matching 8 bases. The CDR3 consists of 15 residues. Germline lookup yields CDR1 MDHEN and CDR2 SYDVKM. J was trimmed by 1 base and V by 6 bases; bases with no gene match: 5. The chain's CDR3 is CASSPTGGSNQPQHF. The CDR3 region has the DNA TGTGCCAGCAGCCCTACAGGGGGAAGCAATCAGCCCCAGCATTTT.

This clonotype was recorded at least ten times. V gene TRBV5-1 combines with J gene TRBJ1-4; a weak D match, TRBD1 (6 bases). Trimming removed 4 bases from V and 6 bases from J, with 13 bases in between. CDR3 size: 14 residues. Germline CDR1 and CDR2: SGHRS and YFSETQ. DNA for the CDR3: TGCGCCAGCAGCAAGACAGGCGCGGATGAAAAACTGTTTTTT. As protein: CASSKTGADEKLFF.

Ten or more counts support this clonotype. The chain joins TRBV28 to TRBJ2-6, with 7 bases identical to TRBD1. This CDR3 comprises 16 residues. Looked up from germline, CDR1 is MDHEN and CDR2 is SYDVKM. Trimming removed 6 bases from V and 0 bases from J; junction bases left unmatched: 5. CDR3 nucleotide sequence: TGTGCCAGCAGCCCGGGACAGCTCTCTGGGGCCAACGTCCTGACTTTC. It translates to CASSPGQLSGANVLTF. The whole variable domain, remainder taken from reference TRBV28 and TRBJ2-6, is DVKVTQSSRYLVKRTGEKVFLECVQDMDHENMFWYRQDPGLGLRLIYFSYDVKMKEKGDIPEGYSVSREKKERFSLILESASTNQTSMYLCASSPGQLSGANVLTFGAGSRLTVL.

This clonotype was found many times. The V call is TRBV10-3, the J call TRBJ1-2; 10 positions match TRBD1. This CDR3 spans 16 amino acids. The germline gives CDR1 ENHRY, CDR2 SYGVKD. V was clipped by 2 bases and J by 2 bases; unmatched bases: 5. The CDR3 here is CAISELPGQGNYGYTF. CDR3 nucleotide sequence: TGTGCCATCAGTGAGCTTCCGGGACAGGGGAACTATGGCTACACCTTC.

In regard to this clonotype: One end of the junction does not line up with germline, which may come from a read error. The chain has TRBV20-1 and TRBJ1-6; 10 bases fit TRBD1. The germline CDR1 and CDR2 sequences are DFQATT and SNEGSKA (reference sequence). The CDR3 contains 17 residues. The CDR3 loop reads CSAVETSTGTGVSPLNF. The CDR3, as DNA: TGCAGTGCTGTCGAAACCAGTACCGGGACAGGGGTTTCACCCCTCAACTTT.

This clonotype was seen repeatedly, ten times or more. This rearrangement joins TRBV3-1 to TRBJ2-5, with D perhaps matching TRBD1 or TRBD2 (6 bases each). Trimming took off 3 bases at V and 2 bases at J, with 10 bases between the two ends. This CDR3 comprises 14 residues. Germline CDR1 reads LGHDT; CDR2 reads YNNKEL (reference sequence). CDR3 loop: CASSHTGAQETQYF. CDR3 nucleotide sequence: TGTGCCAGCAGCCACACGGGGGCTCAAGAGACCCAGTACTTC.

This clonotype was found many times. V gene TRBV20-1 combines with J gene TRBJ2-7; no definite D call. Germline CDR1 reads DFQATT; CDR2 reads SNEGSKA (reference sequence). The CDR3 runs 13 residues. V dropped 2 bases and J dropped 0 bases, with 8 bases sitting between them. Here the CDR3 DNA reads TGCAGTGCTAGAACCAGGACCTCCTACGAGCAGTACTTC. As protein: CSARTRTSYEQYF.

At least ten counts were recorded for this clonotype. This rearrangement joins TRBV18 to TRBJ2-5, with a weak D call TRBD2 (5 bases). Germline V gene lookup returns CDR1 KGHSH and CDR2 LQKENI. The CDR3 covers 13 residues. V was shortened by 3 bases and J by 1 base, with 6 bases between the two germline ends. CDR3 in amino acids: CASSPGLQETQYF. The CDR3 DNA is TGTGCCAGCTCACCCGGACTCCAAGAGACCCAGTACTTC.

The sample holds a few counts of this clonotype. The V call is TRBV18, the J call TRBJ2-6; D uncertain. Germline V gene data show CDR1 as KGHSH and CDR2 as LQKENI. V lost 3 bases and J lost 4, with 7 bases in between. The CDR3 extends over 14 amino acids. CDR3 nucleotide sequence: TGTGCCAGCTCACCCGTCCCCGGGGCCAACGTCCTGACTTTC. As protein: CASSPVPGANVLTF.

This clonotype was recorded many times. The chain combines TRBV4-2 with TRBJ2-2, with D perhaps matching TRBD1 or TRBD2 (5 bases each). The germline V gene has CDR1 LGHNA and CDR2 YNFKEQ. Trimming stripped 4 bases from V and 1 base from J, with 13 bases between. This CDR3 is 16 amino acids long. The CDR3 loop reads CASSRNTGRNTGELFF. The CDR3, as DNA: TGTGCCAGCAGCCGGAATACGGGACGGAACACCGGGGAGCTGTTTTTT.

This clonotype was counted ten times or more. CDR3 nucleotides: TGTGCCAGCAGCCCACACCGGGACAGGGGGCGATACACTGAAGCTTTCTTT. This sequence encodes CASSPHRDRGRYTEAFF. The V gene is TRBV3-1, the J gene TRBJ1-1, with TRBD1 matching over 12 bases. The germline gives CDR1 LGHDT, CDR2 YNNKEL (reference sequence). J lost 3 bases, V lost 4 bases, and 9 bases had no gene match. The CDR3 spans 17 residues.

In its sample, this clonotype was seen many times. The chain couples TRBV9 to TRBJ2-2; D is perhaps TRBD2 (5 bases). The germline V and J ends were trimmed by 0 bases and 4 bases, with 13 bases remaining between them. The germline gives CDR1 SGDLS, CDR2 YYNGEE. The CDR3 is 16 residues long. Written as DNA, the CDR3 is TGTGCCAGCAGCGTAGGGGAAAGCGGCCCCACCGGGGAGCTGTTTTTT. Translating it yields CASSVGESGPTGELFF.

This clonotype was picked up many times. The chain uses TRBV12-3 or TRBV12-4 and TRBJ1-1; 12 nucleotides agree with TRBD1. This CDR3 comprises 16 residues. V lost 3 bases and J lost 1; bases outside the gene matches: 3. The CDR3 here is CASSLRDRGQNTEAFF. The CDR3 region has the DNA TGTGCCAGCAGTTTGCGGGACAGGGGGCAGAACACTGAAGCTTTCTTT.

This clonotype was found many times. The genes are TRBV20-1 and TRBJ1-2; D is uncertain. Looked up from germline, CDR1 is DFQATT and CDR2 is SNEGSKA (reference sequence). V was pared by 6 bases and J by 0 bases, with 14 bases between. The CDR3 totals 14 residues. Here the CDR3 DNA reads TGCAGTGCGGCAGAAGGCAGCCCTAACTATGGCTACACCTTC. Its translation is CSAAEGSPNYGYTF.

In its sample, this clonotype was seen many times. The V call is TRBV4-1, the J call TRBJ1-2; 9 positions match TRBD1. With 4 bases clipped from V and 3 bases from J, the junction kept 9 bases outside the gene matches. CDR1 and CDR2 (germline): MGHRA, YSYEKL. CDR3 length: 16 amino acids. The CDR3 DNA is TGCGCCAGCAGCCTACTCACAGGGGGCTTTGACTATGGCTACACCTTC. Translating gives CASSLLTGGFDYGYTF.

At least ten counts were recorded for this clonotype. The rearrangement joins TRBV4-1 to TRBJ2-7, with 14 nucleotides matching TRBD2. Looked up from germline, CDR1 is MGHRA and CDR2 is YSYEKL. With V trimmed by 3 bases and J by 3 bases, 4 bases remained unmatched. This CDR3 comprises 16 residues. The CDR3 DNA sequence: TGCGCCAGCAGCCAGGGACTAGCGGGAGTTCACTACGAGCAGTACTTC. This gives the protein CASSQGLAGVHYEQYF.

This clonotype was seen repeatedly, ten times or more. The chain carries TRBV20-1 and TRBJ2-1; 9 nucleotides match TRBD2. The germline V gene has CDR1 DFQATT and CDR2 SNEGSKA (reference sequence). The CDR3 loop spans 15 amino acids. V lost 0 bases and J lost 6; bases outside the gene matches: 6. CDR3 sequence: CSARDLSGRLNEQFF. CDR3 nucleotide sequence: TGCAGTGCTAGAGATTTGAGCGGGAGGCTCAATGAGCAGTTCTTC.

This clonotype was seen repeatedly, ten times or more. The chain employs TRBV29-1 and TRBJ2-7, with 7 positions matching TRBD2. The CDR3 is made up of 11 amino acids. Germline V gives CDR1 SQVTM, CDR2 ANQGSEA. V shed 4 bases and J 7 bases; nucleotides not matched to a gene: 4. The CDR3 loop is CSVGLAREQYF. The CDR3 nucleotides read TGCAGCGTTGGACTAGCCAGAGAGCAGTACTTC.